The clone carrying this T cell receptor beta chain came up a few times. Its target is unknown. This sample is part of a study of T cell repertoires in cytomegalovirus infection. Study overall: Indications of both CMV infection and matching HLA type were provided by public TCR beta signatures. Study outcomes and limitations: The ex vivo response showed dominance by HLA-C-restricted CMV-specific TCR beta clonotypes.

TCRdb itself ran the reads through MiXCR, one entry per CDR3 protein. In the table there are approximately 500,000 distinct CDR3 sequences, about a quarter of which are singletons. The germline gives CDR1 SQVTM, CDR2 ANQGSEA. Between the trimmed V and J ends, which lost 1 base and 1 base, there was a span of 7 bases. The CDR3 extends over 13 amino acids. Sequencing used PBMCs. The TCR comes from a human donor in good health (CMV status not recorded). Some clones in this sample may be carry-over from other donors' samples. The chain is built from TRBV29-1 and TRBJ1-1; D is possibly TRBD1 (5 bases). The CDR3 DNA reads as TGCAGCGTTGAAGGGGGCACGAACACTGAAGCTTTCTTT. Its protein product is CSVEGGTNTEAFF.